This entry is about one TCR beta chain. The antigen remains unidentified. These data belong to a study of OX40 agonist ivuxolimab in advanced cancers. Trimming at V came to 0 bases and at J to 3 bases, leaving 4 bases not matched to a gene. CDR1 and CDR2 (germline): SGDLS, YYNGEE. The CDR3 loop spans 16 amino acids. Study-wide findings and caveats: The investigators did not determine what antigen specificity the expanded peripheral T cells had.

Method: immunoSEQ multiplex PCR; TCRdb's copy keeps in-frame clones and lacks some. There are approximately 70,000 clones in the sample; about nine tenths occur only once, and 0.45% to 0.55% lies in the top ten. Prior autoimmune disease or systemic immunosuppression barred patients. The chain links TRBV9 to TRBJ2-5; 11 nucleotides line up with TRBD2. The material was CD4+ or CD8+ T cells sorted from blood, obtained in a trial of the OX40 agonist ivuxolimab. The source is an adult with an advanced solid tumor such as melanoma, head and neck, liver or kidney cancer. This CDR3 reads CASSVGGLAGKETQYF. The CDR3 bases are TGTGCCAGCAGCGTAGGAGGACTAGCGGGCAAAGAGACCCAGTACTTC.